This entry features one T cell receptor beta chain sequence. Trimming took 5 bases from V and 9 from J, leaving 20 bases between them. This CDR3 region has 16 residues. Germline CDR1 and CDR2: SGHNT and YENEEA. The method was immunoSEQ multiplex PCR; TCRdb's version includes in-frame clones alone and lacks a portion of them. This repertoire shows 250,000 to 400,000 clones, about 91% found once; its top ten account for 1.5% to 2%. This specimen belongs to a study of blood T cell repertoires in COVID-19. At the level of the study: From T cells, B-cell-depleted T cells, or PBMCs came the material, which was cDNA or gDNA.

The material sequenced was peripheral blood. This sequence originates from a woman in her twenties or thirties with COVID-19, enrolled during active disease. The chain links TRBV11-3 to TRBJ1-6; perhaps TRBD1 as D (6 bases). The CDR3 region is CASSPQGQAAGSPLHF. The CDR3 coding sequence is TGTGCCAGCAGCCCCCAGGGGCAGGCGGCCGGTTCACCCCTCCACTTT.